What follows is one TCR beta chain and its context. No antigen is known for it. The sample comes from a study of T cells in localized non-small cell lung cancer. General study findings and limits: Of the tissues analyzed, uninvolved adjacent lung showed maximal T cell clonality, greater than tumor.

The repertoire was sequenced with immunoSEQ multiplex PCR; TCRdb's copy has only in-frame clones and lacks some. The sample contains approximately 10,000 clones, more than 85% of which appear only once. The CDR3 covers 15 residues. CDR1 and CDR2 from the germline V gene are SQVTM and ANQGSEA. The V and J ends lost 4 bases and 5 bases, in that order; junction bases with no gene match: 9. The chain joins TRBV29-1 to TRBJ1-4; 8 nucleotides line up with TRBD1. The input for sequencing was peripheral blood, taken before any cancer treatment. The sequence was collected from a male donor aged 60 or over with stage III lung adenocarcinoma. CDR3 DNA: TGCAGCGTTGCCACCGGGACAGGCCGGAATGAAAAACTGTTTTTT. It yields the protein CSVATGTGRNEKLFF.